This T cell receptor (beta chain) is drawn from a study of T cell responses to AZD1222 COVID-19 vaccine. Points on this clone: Its antigen is as yet unknown.

General study results and limits: Reports indicate that nearly half of spike-specific TCRs are directed at unmutated variant regions. Once two AZD1222 doses were given, Spike-specific TCR breadth and depth went up. Vaccine-associated CD4 TCRs ranged over spike, dominating at 160-218 and 743-854.

Clones were read by immunoSEQ multiplex PCR, and TCRdb kept only the in-frame ones, dropping some. The repertoire includes 93,000 or so clones, over 75% of them detected once, and 20% sits in the top ten. V was clipped by 8 bases and J by 4 bases, with 11 bases between them. The CDR3 spans 13 residues. The germline gives CDR1 MNHEY, CDR2 SVGAGI. The origin of this receptor is an adult in good health. This chain connects TRBV6-5 to TRBJ1-4; D gene uncertain. The sequenced sample was peripheral blood, obtained on day 0 of AZD1222 vaccination. CDR3 bases: TGTGCCAGCCGAAGGGCTAATAATGAAAAACTGTTTTTT. It translates to CASRRANNEKLFF.